Listed below are T cell receptor beta chains from one sample, sequenced in a study of cytomegalovirus exposure and HLA in healthy donors. Profiling relied on immunoSEQ multiplex PCR, and the TCRdb table lists in-frame clones only, not all of them. The table has approximately 200,000 clones, roughly 85% seen once. What was sequenced was PBMCs. These receptors all stem from a woman aged 50 to 60 in good health and CMV-seronegative. Both conserved end residues are part of each CDR3. The order of the fields is D gene, clone size, J gene, V gene, CDR3 DNA, CDR3 protein. The D gene is left open where the match is weak. Only some rows state a clone size, as once, few, many or a class for expanded clones.

>.|few|TRBJ2-2|TRBV9
TGTGCCAGCAGCAACAGGGTAGCCGGGGAGCTGTTTTTT
CASSNRVAGELFF
>.|.|TRBJ1-2|TRBV7-9
TGTTCCAGCAGCTCTAGCCGGACTTGGGGCTACACCTTC
CSSSSSRTWGYTF
>.|.|TRBJ2-7|TRBV19
TGTGCCAGTAGTATCGACAGCTACGAGCAGTACTTC
CASSIDSYEQYF
>TRBD1|once|TRBJ2-7|TRBV5-4
TGTGCCAGCAGCCATAGGACAGGGGACTACGAGCAGTACTTC
CASSHRTGDYEQYF
>TRBD1|.|TRBJ1-5|TRBV5-6
TGTGCCAGCAGCCGAACAGGGGAAGGAAGCAATCAGCCCCAGCATTTT
CASSRTGEGSNQPQHF
>.|.|TRBJ2-7|TRBV18
TGTGCCAGCTCACTGACGCAGGGCTACGAGCAGTACTTC
CASSLTQGYEQYF
>.|.|TRBJ2-1|TRBV27
TGTGCCAGCAGTTTGCTCGAGCCTACTCGTCCCAATGAGCAGTTCTTC
CASSLLEPTRPNEQFF
>TRBD2|.|TRBJ2-1|TRBV18
TGTGCCAGCTCACCGCTAGCGGGAGAGGTTGAGCAGTTCTTC
CASSPLAGEVEQFF
>.|.|TRBJ2-7|TRBV19
TGTGCCAGTAGTATGAGCCATCCCCTCTACGAGCAGTACTTC
CASSMSHPLYEQYF
>.|.|TRBJ2-7|TRBV28
TGTGCCAGCAGACCGGAGGGACTCAACTACGAGCAGTACTTC
CASRPEGLNYEQYF
>TRBD2|.|TRBJ2-1|TRBV28
TGTGCCAGCAGTTTCTTTGGAGCGGGAGGGTACAATGAGCAGTTCTTC
CASSFFGAGGYNEQFF
>TRBD2|few|TRBJ2-7|TRBV5-1
TGCGCCAGCAGCTTGGACGGCGGGAGGACCCACGAGCAGTACTTC
CASSLDGGRTHEQYF
>TRBD1|.|TRBJ2-6|TRBV5-4
TGTGCCAGCAGCATCCGGGACAGGGGTTCAGGGGCCAACGTCCTGACTTTC
CASSIRDRGSGANVLTF
>TRBD1|.|TRBJ2-3|TRBV5-1
TGCGCCAGCAGCCCAGGGGGTCGGAGAACAGATACGCAGTATTTT
CASSPGGRRTDTQYF
>.|.|TRBJ1-2|TRBV5-4
TGTGCCAGCAGCTTGGCACAGGACTATGGCTACACCTTC
CASSLAQDYGYTF
>.|.|TRBJ2-3|TRBV19
TGTGCCAGTAGTTATGCCGGAGACACAGATACGCAGTATTTT
CASSYAGDTDTQYF
>.|.|TRBJ1-2|TRBV19
TGTGCCAGTAGTATAGCGCCTGGGGCAGGGGTCGGACCCGGATATGGCTACACCTTC
CASSIAPGAGVGPGYGYTF
>TRBD1|.|TRBJ2-1|TRBV6-5
TGTGCCAGCAGAGGACAGGGGCATTTGCAGTTCTTC
CASRGQGHLQFF
>.|.|TRBJ2-1|TRBV27
TGTGCCAGCAGTTTTCTCGGGACCTACAATGAGCAGTTCTTC
CASSFLGTYNEQFF
>.|.|TRBJ2-2|TRBV7-9
TGTGCCAGCAGCCGGACAGACACCGGGGAGCTGTTTTTT
CASSRTDTGELFF
>.|few|TRBJ2-2|TRBV1
TGCACCAGCAGCCAAGGCTTGCTAGCGGGAGACACCGGGGAGCTGTTTTTT
CTSSQGLLAGDTGELFF
>TRBD2|.|TRBJ2-5|TRBV7-2
TGTGCCAGCAGCTTAGGGACTAGCGGGCGGTGGTTGACAGAGACCCAGTACTTC
CASSLGTSGRWLTETQYF
>TRBD1|once|TRBJ1-1|TRBV4-3
TGCGCCAGCAGCCAAGATCGGACAGGGGACGCTGAAGCTTTCTTT
CASSQDRTGDAEAFF
>.|few|TRBJ2-3|TRBV27
TGTGCCAGCAGTCGAAGGGGGGGAAGGACAGATACGCAGTATTTT
CASSRRGGRTDTQYF
>TRBD2|.|TRBJ2-5|TRBV7-8
TGTGCCAGCAGCTTTGGGACTAGCATGGTTGAGACCCAGTACTTC
CASSFGTSMVETQYF
>TRBD1|.|TRBJ2-3|TRBV14
TGTGCCAGCAGCCAAGGTAGGACAGGGGGCGTGACAGATACGCAGTATTTT
CASSQGRTGGVTDTQYF
>TRBD1|.|TRBJ2-7|TRBV7-3
TGTGCCAGCAGCCGGGACAGGGGCGACTACGAGCAGTACTTC
CASSRDRGDYEQYF
>.|.|TRBJ1-5|TRBV4-1
TGCGCCAGCAGCCTCCACCCGCCCCAGAAGTATAGCAATCAGCCCCAGCATTTT
CASSLHPPQKYSNQPQHF
>TRBD1|.|TRBJ2-7|TRBV7-2
TGTGCCAGCAGCTTAGCGGGGTGGTCTGGGGGACAGGGCTACGAGCAGTACTTC
CASSLAGWSGGQGYEQYF
>.|.|TRBJ1-1|TRBV18
TGTGCCAGCTCACGACAACTAGAACAGGGCTGGAACACTGAAGCTTTCTTT
CASSRQLEQGWNTEAFF
>TRBD1|.|TRBJ1-1|TRBV7-2
TGTGCCAGCAGCTACCAGGGGGCGGTGAACACTGAAGCTTTCTTT
CASSYQGAVNTEAFF
>TRBD2|.|TRBJ2-7|TRBV28
TGTGCCAGCAGTTGGGGAGCGGGAGGAACCCACGAGCAGTACTTC
CASSWGAGGTHEQYF
>TRBD1|once|TRBJ1-5|TRBV6-6
TGTGCCAGCAGCCACGGACAGGCGGGGAATCAGCCCCAGCATTTT
CASSHGQAGNQPQHF
>TRBD2|.|TRBJ2-1|TRBV7-8
TGTGCCAGCAGCTTCTGGCCGGGACTAGCAAATGAGCAGTTCTTC
CASSFWPGLANEQFF
>.|.|TRBJ2-7|TRBV28
TGTGCCAGCAGGGAGCCGGGGAGAGGGTCCTACGAGCAGTACTTC
CASREPGRGSYEQYF
>TRBD1|.|TRBJ1-3|TRBV5-4
TGTGCCAGCACCCAGGGGGTCTCTGGAAACACCATATATTTT
CASTQGVSGNTIYF
>TRBD1|.|TRBJ2-1|TRBV6-1
TGTGCCAGCAGGCTTACGGGACAGCCGAACAATGAGCAGTTCTTC
CASRLTGQPNNEQFF
>.|.|TRBJ1-5|TRBV7-2
TGTGCCAGCAGCTCCCAGGGGAATCAGCCCCAGCATTTT
CASSSQGNQPQHF
>TRBD1|.|TRBJ2-7|TRBV19
TGTGCCAGTTCACAGGGGGCGGGGGAGCAGTACTTC
CASSQGAGEQYF
>TRBD2|.|TRBJ2-3|TRBV7-9
TGTTCCAGCAGCTTAAGGACCCTAGCGGGGGATACGCAGTATTTT
CSSSLRTLAGDTQYF
>TRBD2|.|TRBJ2-7|TRBV28
TGTGCCAGCAGTACCCCCACTAGCGGGGTCTCCTACGAGCAGTACTTC
CASSTPTSGVSYEQYF
>TRBD1|.|TRBJ1-1|TRBV27
TGTGCCAGCAGACTACTGACAGGGTTGAACACTGAAGCTTTCTTT
CASRLLTGLNTEAFF
>TRBD2|.|TRBJ2-1|TRBV5-1
TGCGCCAGCAGCCCTGGAGCGGGTGGGGGGGGACCCTACAATGAGCAGTTCTTC
CASSPGAGGGGPYNEQFF
>TRBD1|.|TRBJ1-1|TRBV30
TGTGCCTGGAGTTTGGGACGGACAGGGCGCATCCGAGAAGCTTTCTTT
CAWSLGRTGRIREAFF
>.|.|TRBJ1-1|TRBV15
TGTGCCACCAGCAGGAACAGGGAGGGAGGCACTGAAGCTTTCTTT
CATSRNREGGTEAFF
>TRBD2|.|TRBJ2-2|TRBV11-3
TGTGCCAGCAGCCCCCCGGGACTAGATAGCGGGGAGCTGTTTTTT
CASSPPGLDSGELFF
>TRBD1|.|TRBJ2-2|TRBV5-1
TGCGCCAGCAGCTTCACAGGGGGCCGTACCGGGGAGCTGTTTTTT
CASSFTGGRTGELFF
>.|.|TRBJ1-3|TRBV6-5
TGTGCCAGCAGCAGAGGGCCGAGCTCTGGAAACACCATATATTTT
CASSRGPSSGNTIYF
>TRBD1|.|TRBJ1-2|TRBV4-3
TGCGCCAGCAGCCAAACGGGACAGGTCTATGGCTACACCTTC
CASSQTGQVYGYTF
>.|.|TRBJ1-4|TRBV27
TGTGCCAGCAGTCAGGGGTTGGAAAAACTGTTTTTT
CASSQGLEKLFF
>TRBD2|.|TRBJ2-1|TRBV30
TGTGCCTCAAGACTAGCGGGAGTGGGTGAGCAGTTCTTC
CASRLAGVGEQFF
>TRBD2|.|TRBJ2-1|TRBV28
TGTGCCAGCAGTGTTAGGGGACTAGTGGTTGAGCAGTTCTTC
CASSVRGLVVEQFF
>.|.|TRBJ1-1|TRBV28
TGTGCCAGCAGGGCCCGGGTGAGTTCCACTGAAGCTTTCTTT
CASRARVSSTEAFF
>TRBD1|.|TRBJ1-5|TRBV4-1
TGCGCCAGCAGCCAAGATGTGAGACAGGGAGGCTTGAGCAATCAGCCCCAGCATTTT
CASSQDVRQGGLSNQPQHF
>TRBD2|.|TRBJ2-7|TRBV28
TGTGCCAGCAGTTCATTAGCGGGGACATACTACGAGCAGTACTTC
CASSSLAGTYYEQYF
>TRBD2|.|TRBJ2-7|TRBV6-6
TGTGCCAGCACGGCGGGGGGCGCTTACGAGCAGTACTTC
CASTAGGAYEQYF